These 6 T cell receptor beta chains originate from one sample sequenced in a study of post-analysis software for immune sequencing data. The study, taken as a whole, reports: About 5 TRBV segments, including TRBV5-6, TRBV5-1 and TRBV20-1, were more frequent in patients than controls.

TCR beta cDNA libraries had unique molecular identifiers. TCRdb passed the PCR reads through MiXCR, listing each CDR3 protein once. The sample has about 260,000 distinct CDR3 sequences, 30% to 45% seen once. No antigen has been assigned to these receptors. Sequencing input: blood. The receptors originated from a girl aged 10 to 17 with multiple sclerosis.

The chain carries TRBV25-1 and TRBJ1-1; D is unclear. Germline V gene lookup returns CDR1 MGHDK and CDR2 SYGVNS. The V end lost 1 base, the J end lost 4 bases, and 13 bases lay between the germline ends. The CDR3 is made up of 15 amino acids. The CDR3 is CASSEWKVEGTEAFF. The CDR3 DNA reads as TGTGCCAGCAGTGAATGGAAGGTCGAGGGCACTGAAGCTTTCTTT.

This clonotype was found a few times. The chain employs TRBV27 and TRBJ2-2, with 10 bases identical to TRBD1. Trimming removed 6 bases from V and 3 bases from J; junction bases left unmatched: 7. The CDR3 is 16 amino acids. CDR1 is MNHEY and CDR2 is SMNVEV in the germline V gene (reference sequence). DNA of the CDR3: TGTGCCAGCAGCTACGGGACAGGGGAGTACACCGGGGAGCTGTTTTTT. Translation: CASSYGTGEYTGELFF.

This sequence joins TRBV29-1 and TRBJ2-5; D is perhaps TRBD2 (6 bases). The DNA end is more similar to TRBJ2-7, so the J call may be wrong. The CDR3 is made up of 13 amino acids. Looked up from germline, CDR1 is SQVTM and CDR2 is ANQGSEA. CDR3 protein: CSVKVRERYEQYF. CDR3 nucleotide sequence: TGCAGCGTCAAGGTACGGGAGAGGTACGAGCAGTACTTC.

As concerns this clonotype: The junction differs from germline at one of its ends, possibly a read error. This chain connects TRBV6-6 to TRBJ1-6; a weak D match, TRBD1 (5 bases). CDR1 MNHNY and CDR2 SVGAGI come from the germline V gene (reference sequence). There are 15 residues in the CDR3. The CDR3 coding sequence is TGTGTCAGCAGGTCCGAGAGAGGGACGGATTCACCCCTCCACTTT. It codes for CVSRSERGTDSPLHF.

This clonotype was counted a few times. This chain links TRBV5-1 with TRBJ1-4, with a weak D call TRBD1 (6 bases). V was shortened by 0 bases and J by 11 bases, with 11 bases between the two germline ends. The CDR3 runs 13 residues. CDR1 and CDR2 from the germline V gene are SGHRS and YFSETQ. The CDR3 DNA is TGCGCCAGCAGCTTGGGACAGGAAAGGAAACTGTTTTTT. This gives the protein CASSLGQERKLFF. The whole variable domain, remainder taken from reference TRBV5-1 and TRBJ1-4, is KAGVTQTPRYLIKTRGQQVTLSCSPISGHRSVSWYQQTPGQGLQFLFEYFSETQRNKGNFPGRFSGRQFSNSRSEMNVSTLELGDSALYLCASSLGQERKLFFGSGTQLSVL.

This clonotype came up many times. The V call is TRBV27, the J call TRBJ1-6, with no clear D. The V end lost 3 bases, the J end lost 7 bases, and 13 bases lay between the germline ends. CDR1 and CDR2 (germline): MNHEY, SMNVEV (reference sequence). The CDR3 length is 15 residues. The CDR3 bases are TGTGCCAGCAGTTTCCGTGGCAGAATGAATTCACCCCTCCACTTT. Its protein is CASSFRGRMNSPLHF.